This record looks at one T cell receptor beta chain sequence and its context. The sample comes from a study of OX40 agonist ivuxolimab in advanced cancers. Germline CDR1 reads LNHDA; CDR2 reads SQIVND (reference sequence). V gave up 6 bases and J gave up 3 bases, with 12 bases separating them. The CDR3 sequence is 15 residues long. This table comes from immunoSEQ multiplex PCR, and its TCRdb copy is limited to in-frame clones, with some not included. Of 80,000 or so clones listed, roughly 86% are singletons. The sequence was obtained from an adult with an advanced solid tumor such as melanoma, head and neck, liver or kidney cancer. This sample comprised CD4+ or CD8+ T cells sorted from blood, obtained in a trial of the OX40 agonist ivuxolimab. The rearrangement links TRBV19 to TRBJ1-6; D not resolved. The CDR3 nucleotides read TGTGCCAGTAGGCGGACCGTAGACTATAATTCACCCCTCCACTTT. Protein product: CASRRTVDYNSPLHF.